The 10 T cell receptor beta chains below all came from one sample that was sequenced in a study of OX40 agonist ivuxolimab in advanced cancers. Assay used: immunoSEQ multiplex PCR; TCRdb lists only in-frame clones, some missing. The sample has roughly 73,000 clones, under 90% seen once. The sample was CD4+ or CD8+ T cells sorted from blood, taken in a trial of the OX40 agonist ivuxolimab. Receptors were obtained from an adult with an advanced solid tumor such as melanoma, head and neck, liver or kidney cancer.

This clone was observed once. The V call is TRBV18, the J call TRBJ1-2, with 12 bases fitting TRBD1. The CDR3 is 15 amino acids. Trimming at V came to 4 bases and at J to 4 bases, leaving 4 bases not matched to a gene. Germline CDR1 KGHSH, CDR2 LQKENI. DNA for the CDR3: TGTGCCAGCTCACTAGGGACAGGGGGCGGCTATGGCTACACCTTC. Amino acids: CASSLGTGGGYGYTF. The full variable domain, rest sourced from reference TRBV18 and TRBJ1-2, is NAGVMQNPRHLVRRRGQEARLRCSPMKGHSHVYWYRQLPEEGLKFMVYLQKENIIDESGMPKERFSAEFPKEGPSILRIQQVVRGDSAAYFCASSLGTGGGYGYTFGSGTRLTVV.

The chain joins TRBV6-5 to TRBJ1-6; no reliable D call. The germline V gene encodes CDR1 MNHEY and CDR2 SVGAGI. The CDR3 loop spans 15 amino acids. Trimming shortened V by 0 bases and J by 10 bases, and 13 bases separated the two germline ends. CDR3 protein: CASSYSGFGWSPLHF. DNA of the CDR3: TGTGCCAGCAGTTACTCGGGGTTTGGATGGTCACCCCTCCACTTT.

In its sample, this clone was seen a few times. The chain uses TRBV2 and TRBJ2-6; no reliable D call. V was pared by 7 bases and J by 0 bases, with 10 bases between. The germline gives CDR1 SNHLY, CDR2 FYNNEI. The CDR3 sequence is 15 residues long. CDR3 in DNA: TGTGCCAGCAAACCGGAATCCTCTGGGGCCAACGTCCTGACTTTC. It translates to CASKPESSGANVLTF.

This chain links TRBV7-9 with TRBJ2-5; the D gene is possibly TRBD1 (5 bases). V lost 1 base to trimming and J lost 5 bases, with 8 bases between them. The CDR3 is 13 amino acids. CDR1 and CDR2 (germline): SEHNR, FQNEAQ (reference sequence). The CDR3 region has the DNA TGTGCCAGCAGCTTAGGGGGCATGGAGACCCAGTACTTC. Translating it yields CASSLGGMETQYF.

In this sample, this clone turned up once. The chain uses TRBV7-9 and TRBJ2-1; D gene uncertain. V was trimmed by 4 bases and J by 2 bases, leaving 12 bases between them. Germline-derived CDR1 and CDR2 are SEHNR and FQNEAQ (reference sequence). This CDR3 is built from 15 residues. This CDR3 is CASSSYIMPYNEQFF. Written as DNA, the CDR3 is TGTGCCAGCAGCTCCTATATTATGCCCTACAATGAGCAGTTCTTC.

The gene calls are TRBV6-1 and TRBJ2-1; 15 bases agree with TRBD2. Germline trimming cut 6 bases from V and 10 bases from J; bases unmatched to any gene: 7. The V gene's germline CDR1 is MNHNS and CDR2 SASEGT. The CDR3 is 15 amino acids. The CDR3 DNA follows: TGTGCCAGCAGGCGGACTAGCGGGGGGGCCCACGAGCAGTTCTTC. Translation gives CASRRTSGGAHEQFF.

This rearrangement joins TRBV9 to TRBJ2-7, with D possibly TRBD1 on 5 matching bases. The CDR3 spans 13 residues. Per the germline V gene, CDR1 is SGDLS and CDR2 is YYNGEE. V shed 1 base and J shed 3 bases, with 8 bases lying between them. The CDR3, as DNA: TGTGCCAGCAGCGTAAAAGGGGACTACGAGCAGTACTTC. It is translated as CASSVKGDYEQYF.

In its sample, this clone was seen once. V gene TRBV28 combines with J gene TRBJ2-7; D is possibly TRBD1 or TRBD2 (5 bases each). V lost 6 bases and J 2 bases, leaving 14 bases between the germline ends. CDR3 length equals 14 residues. CDR1 and CDR2 from the germline V gene are MDHEN and SYDVKM. CDR3 nucleotides: TGTGCCAGCAGCACTCCGGGACGGCCCTACGAGCAGTACTTC. Its protein is CASSTPGRPYEQYF.

The J gene is TRBJ2-2, the V gene TRBV11-2, with D tentatively TRBD2 (5 bases). Trimming left V 5 bases short and J 5 bases short, with 24 bases between. The CDR3 is 18 amino acids. CDR1 is SGHAT and CDR2 is FQNNGV in the germline V gene. CDR3 region: CASSPILLTLTGTGELFF. The DNA for the CDR3 is TGTGCCAGCAGCCCCATTCTTTTGACCCTAACGGGGACCGGGGAGCTGTTTTTT.

V and J are TRBV7-2 and TRBJ1-1, with D hard to call. This CDR3 has 12 residues. Germline loops: CDR1 SGHTA, CDR2 FQGNSA. Trimming took off 5 bases at V and 10 bases at J, with 14 bases between the two ends. CDR3: CASSTRRGVAFF. The CDR3 nucleotides read TGTGCCAGCAGCACTAGACGGGGAGTAGCTTTCTTT.